The T cell receptor beta chain described here comes from a study of cytomegalovirus exposure and HLA in healthy donors. Study outcomes and limitations: Three chains linked to CMV were shown in vitro to be specific for CMV antigens.

Trimming cost V 9 bases and J 0 bases; bases outside gene matches: 5. The CDR3 spans 15 residues. Germline loops: CDR1 LNHDA, CDR2 SQIVND (reference sequence). Vbeta (60) and Jbeta (13) primers were used in the PCR. TCRdb's copy holds only in-frame clones and misses some; the assay was immunoSEQ multiplex PCR. The data show 50,000 or so clones, around 50% seen once. Judged by abundance, this clone is medium-sized. Its specificity is not known. Sequenced sample: PBMCs. This chain uses TRBV19 with TRBJ1-5; 10 nucleotides line up with TRBD1. This TCR came from a human donor in good health. CDR3 loop: CASQDRGFSNQPQHF. In DNA form, the CDR3 reads TGTGCCAGCCAGGACAGGGGGTTTAGCAATCAGCCCCAGCATTTT.